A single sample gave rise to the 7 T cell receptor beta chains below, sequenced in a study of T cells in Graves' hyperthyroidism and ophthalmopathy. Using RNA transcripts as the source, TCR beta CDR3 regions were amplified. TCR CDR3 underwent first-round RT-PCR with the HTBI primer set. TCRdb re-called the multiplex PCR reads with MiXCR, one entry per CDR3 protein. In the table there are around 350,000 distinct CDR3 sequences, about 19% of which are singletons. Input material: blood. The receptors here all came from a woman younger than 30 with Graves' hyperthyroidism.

CDR3 amino acids: CASSPTRATRETQYF. CDR3 nucleotides: TGTGCCAGCAGCCCTACCCGGGCCACTCGGGAGACCCAGTACTTC. The V gene is TRBV3-1, the J gene TRBJ2-5; the D is unclear. The CDR3 length is 15 residues. Germline CDR1 reads LGHDT; CDR2 reads YNNKEL (reference sequence). V lost 4 bases to trimming and J lost 5 bases, with 17 bases between them.

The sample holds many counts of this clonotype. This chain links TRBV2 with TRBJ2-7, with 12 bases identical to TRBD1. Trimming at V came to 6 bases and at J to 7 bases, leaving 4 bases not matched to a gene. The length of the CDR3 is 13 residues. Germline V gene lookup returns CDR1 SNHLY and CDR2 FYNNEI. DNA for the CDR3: TGTGCCAGCAGGGGACAGGGGGCGGAAGAGCAGTACTTC. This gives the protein CASRGQGAEEQYF.

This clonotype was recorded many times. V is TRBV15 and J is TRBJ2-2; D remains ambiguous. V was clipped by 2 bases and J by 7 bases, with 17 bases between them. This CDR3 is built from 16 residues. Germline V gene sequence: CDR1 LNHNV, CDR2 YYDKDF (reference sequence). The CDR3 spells CATSRTRRRENGELFF. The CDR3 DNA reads TGTGCCACCAGCAGAACGCGTCGTCGTGAGAACGGGGAGCTGTTTTTT.

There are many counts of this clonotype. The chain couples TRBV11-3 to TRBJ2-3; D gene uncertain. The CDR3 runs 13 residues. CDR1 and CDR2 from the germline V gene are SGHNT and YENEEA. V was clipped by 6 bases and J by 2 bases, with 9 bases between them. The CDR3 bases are TGTGCCAGCAGTCCCACCATCACAGATACGCAGTATTTT. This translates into CASSPTITDTQYF.

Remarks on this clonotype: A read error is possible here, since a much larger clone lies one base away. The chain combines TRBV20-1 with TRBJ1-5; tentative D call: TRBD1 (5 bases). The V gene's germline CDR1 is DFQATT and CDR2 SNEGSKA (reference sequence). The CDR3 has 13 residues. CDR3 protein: CIARDLNRRPQHF. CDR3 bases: TGCATTGCTAGAGATCTAAACAGGAGGCCCCAGCATTTT.

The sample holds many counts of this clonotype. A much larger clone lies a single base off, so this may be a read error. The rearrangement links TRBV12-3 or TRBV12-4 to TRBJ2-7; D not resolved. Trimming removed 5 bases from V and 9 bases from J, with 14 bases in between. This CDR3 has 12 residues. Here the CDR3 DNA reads TGTGCCAGCAGTGATGACATACACGGGCAGTACTTC. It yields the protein CASSDDIHGQYF.

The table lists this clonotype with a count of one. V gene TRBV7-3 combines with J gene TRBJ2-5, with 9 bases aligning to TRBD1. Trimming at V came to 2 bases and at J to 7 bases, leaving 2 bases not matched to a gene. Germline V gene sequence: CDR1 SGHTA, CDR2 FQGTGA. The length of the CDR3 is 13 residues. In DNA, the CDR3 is TGTGCCAGCAGCTTAGGACAGGGGTCGACCCAGTACTTC. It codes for CASSLGQGSTQYF.